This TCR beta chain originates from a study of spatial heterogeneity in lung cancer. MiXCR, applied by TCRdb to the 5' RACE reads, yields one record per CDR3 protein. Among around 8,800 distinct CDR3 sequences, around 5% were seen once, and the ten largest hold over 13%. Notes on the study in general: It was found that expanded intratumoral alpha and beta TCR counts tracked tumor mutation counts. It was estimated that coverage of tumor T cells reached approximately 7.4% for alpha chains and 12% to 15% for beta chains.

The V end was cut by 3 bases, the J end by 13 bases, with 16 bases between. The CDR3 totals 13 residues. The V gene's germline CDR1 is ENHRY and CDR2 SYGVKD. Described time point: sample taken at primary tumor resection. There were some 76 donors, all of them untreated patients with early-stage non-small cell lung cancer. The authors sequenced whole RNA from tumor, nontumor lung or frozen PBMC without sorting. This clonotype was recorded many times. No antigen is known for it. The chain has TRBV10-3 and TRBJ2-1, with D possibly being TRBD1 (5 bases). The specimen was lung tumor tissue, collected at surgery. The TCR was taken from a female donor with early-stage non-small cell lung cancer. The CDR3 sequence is CAISDMGRLNQFF. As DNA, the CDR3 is TGTGCCATCAGTGACATGGGGCGACTCAACCAGTTCTTC.